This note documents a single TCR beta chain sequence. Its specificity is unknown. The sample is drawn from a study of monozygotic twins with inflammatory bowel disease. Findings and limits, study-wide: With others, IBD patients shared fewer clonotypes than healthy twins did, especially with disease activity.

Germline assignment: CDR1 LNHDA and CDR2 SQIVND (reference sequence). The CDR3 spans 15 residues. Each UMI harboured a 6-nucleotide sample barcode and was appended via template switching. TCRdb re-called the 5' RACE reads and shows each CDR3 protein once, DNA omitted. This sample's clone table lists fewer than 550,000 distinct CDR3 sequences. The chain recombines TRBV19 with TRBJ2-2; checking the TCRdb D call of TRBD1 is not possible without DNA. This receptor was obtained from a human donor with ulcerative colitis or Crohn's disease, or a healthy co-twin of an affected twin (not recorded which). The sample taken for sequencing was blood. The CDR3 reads CASSIIQVNTGELFF.